What follows are 6 T cell receptor beta chains derived from one specimen sequenced in a study of OX40 agonist ivuxolimab in advanced cancers. Assay used: immunoSEQ multiplex PCR; TCRdb lists only in-frame clones, some missing. This sample has about 62,000 clones, with more than 85% found just once. The sequencing here drew on CD4+ or CD8+ T cells sorted from blood, taken in a trial of the OX40 agonist ivuxolimab. The receptor source for this set is an adult with an advanced solid tumor such as melanoma, head and neck, liver or kidney cancer.

This rearrangement joins TRBV2 to TRBJ2-7; TRBD1 might be the D (5 bases). The germline V and J ends were trimmed by 11 bases and 3 bases, with 14 bases remaining between them. CDR1 is SNHLY and CDR2 is FYNNEI in the germline V gene. The CDR3 loop spans 12 amino acids. Here the CDR3 reads CAGQSPLYEQYF. CDR3 DNA: TGTGCCGGACAATCTCCTCTCTACGAGCAGTACTTC.

V and J are TRBV11-3 and TRBJ2-1, with D perhaps matching TRBD2 (5 bases). V was cut by 0 bases and J by 2 bases, with 14 bases left in between. CDR1 is SGHNT, CDR2 YENEEA, per germline. This CDR3 has 17 amino acids. CDR3 sequence (DNA): TGTGCCAGCAGCTTAGAACCCGGGGTCTCCGCCTACAATGAGCAGTTCTTC. Translating gives CASSLEPGVSAYNEQFF.

This sequence joins TRBV2 and TRBJ1-2, with 12 bases aligning to TRBD1. Germline V CDR1 and CDR2: SNHLY, FYNNEI. The CDR3 is 14 residues long. V was clipped by 6 bases and J by 7 bases; unmatched bases: 6. In DNA, the CDR3 is TGTGCCAGCAGCCAGGGACAGGGGGCACGTGGCTACACCTTC. Residues: CASSQGQGARGYTF.

This CDR3 reads CASSIAASLAQETQYF. The DNA for the CDR3 is TGTGCCAGCAGCATCGCGGCGAGTTTGGCTCAAGAGACCCAGTACTTC. The rearrangement links TRBV7-9 to TRBJ2-5; D not certain. The CDR3 runs to 16 residues. V gave up 5 bases and J gave up 2 bases, with 18 bases separating them. From germline, CDR1 is SEHNR and CDR2 FQNEAQ (reference sequence).

This clone was seen just once. The chain combines TRBV29-1 with TRBJ1-2; D unclear. Germline CDR1 and CDR2: SQVTM and ANQGSEA. Trimming left V 5 bases short and J 4 bases short, with 14 bases between. The CDR3 loop spans 13 amino acids. The CDR3 nucleotides are TGCAGCGTTACTTTCGGGGAAAGCTATGGCTACACCTTC. Its protein is CSVTFGESYGYTF.

V is TRBV15 and J is TRBJ1-1; D possibly corresponds to TRBD1 (6 bases). The CDR3 is made up of 14 amino acids. V lost 7 bases and J 1 base, leaving 13 bases between the germline ends. Germline V CDR1 and CDR2: LNHNV, YYDKDF (reference sequence). CDR3: CATTPTGSNTEAFF. The CDR3 region has the DNA TGTGCCACCACCCCGACAGGATCGAACACTGAAGCTTTCTTT.